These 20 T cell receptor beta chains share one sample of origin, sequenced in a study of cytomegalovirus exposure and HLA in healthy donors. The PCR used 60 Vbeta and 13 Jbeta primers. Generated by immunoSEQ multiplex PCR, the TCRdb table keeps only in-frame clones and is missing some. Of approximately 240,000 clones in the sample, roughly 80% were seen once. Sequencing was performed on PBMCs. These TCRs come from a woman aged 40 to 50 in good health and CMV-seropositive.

DNA for the CDR3: TGCAGCGTTGAAGCGGTGTTGGGGGTTGAGCAGGGGGAGGATGGCTACACCTTC. Translation: CSVEAVLGVEQGEDGYTF. J is TRBJ1-2 and V is TRBV29-1, with TRBD1 identical over 7 bases. J was trimmed by 6 bases and V by 1 base; bases with no gene match: 20. Germline CDR1 is SQVTM and CDR2 is ANQGSEA. This CDR3 spans 18 amino acids.

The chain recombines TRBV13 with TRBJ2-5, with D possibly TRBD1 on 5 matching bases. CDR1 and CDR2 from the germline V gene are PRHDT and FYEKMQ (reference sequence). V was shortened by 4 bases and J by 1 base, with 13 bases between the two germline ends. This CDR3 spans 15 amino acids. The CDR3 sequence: CASSSGQGPQETQYF. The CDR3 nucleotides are TGTGCCAGCAGCTCCGGCCAGGGTCCCCAAGAGACCCAGTACTTC.

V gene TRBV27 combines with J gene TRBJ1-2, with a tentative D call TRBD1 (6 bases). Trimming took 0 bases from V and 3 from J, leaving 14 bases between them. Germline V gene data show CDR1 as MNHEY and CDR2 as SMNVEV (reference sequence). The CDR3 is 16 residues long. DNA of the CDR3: TGTGCCAGCAGTTTATCTGCGGGGGCCTGGTACTATGGCTACACCTTC. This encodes CASSLSAGAWYYGYTF.

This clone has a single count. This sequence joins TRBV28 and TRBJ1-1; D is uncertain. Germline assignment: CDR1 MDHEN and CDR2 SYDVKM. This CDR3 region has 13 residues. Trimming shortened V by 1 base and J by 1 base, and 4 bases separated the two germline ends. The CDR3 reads CASSLSRNTEAFF. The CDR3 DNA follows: TGTGCCAGCAGTTTATCGAGGAACACTGAAGCTTTCTTT.

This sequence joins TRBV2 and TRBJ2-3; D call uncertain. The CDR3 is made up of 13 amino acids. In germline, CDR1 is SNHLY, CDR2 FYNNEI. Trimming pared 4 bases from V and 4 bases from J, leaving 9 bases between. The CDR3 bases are TGTGCCAGCAGTGGGGCCTTCCCAGATACGCAGTATTTT. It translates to CASSGAFPDTQYF.

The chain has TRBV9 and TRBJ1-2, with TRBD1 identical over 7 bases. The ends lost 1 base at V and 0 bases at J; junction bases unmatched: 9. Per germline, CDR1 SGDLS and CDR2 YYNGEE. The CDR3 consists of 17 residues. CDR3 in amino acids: CASSVNRQGLTNYGYTF. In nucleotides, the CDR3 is TGTGCCAGCAGCGTAAACCGACAGGGCCTCACTAACTATGGCTACACCTTC.

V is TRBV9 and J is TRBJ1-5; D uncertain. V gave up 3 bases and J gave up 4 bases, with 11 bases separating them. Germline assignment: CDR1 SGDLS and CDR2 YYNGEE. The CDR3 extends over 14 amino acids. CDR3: CASSGGERNQPQHF. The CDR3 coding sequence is TGTGCCAGCAGCGGGGGAGAAAGGAATCAGCCCCAGCATTTT.

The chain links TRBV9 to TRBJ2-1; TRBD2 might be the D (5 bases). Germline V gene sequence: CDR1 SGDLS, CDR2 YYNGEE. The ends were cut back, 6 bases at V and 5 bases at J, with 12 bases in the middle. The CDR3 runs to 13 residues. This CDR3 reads CASIVGADNEQFF. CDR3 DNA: TGTGCCAGCATCGTCGGAGCGGACAATGAGCAGTTCTTC.

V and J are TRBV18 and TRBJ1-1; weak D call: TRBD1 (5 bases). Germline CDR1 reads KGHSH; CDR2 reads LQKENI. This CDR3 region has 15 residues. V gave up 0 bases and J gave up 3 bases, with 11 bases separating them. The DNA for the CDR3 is TGTGCCAGCTCACCACCATGGGGGAGGGACACTGAAGCTTTCTTT. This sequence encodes CASSPPWGRDTEAFF.

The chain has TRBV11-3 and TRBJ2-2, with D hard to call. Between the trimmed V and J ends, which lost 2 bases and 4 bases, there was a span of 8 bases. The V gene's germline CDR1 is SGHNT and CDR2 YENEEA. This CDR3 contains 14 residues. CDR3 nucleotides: TGTGCCAGCAGCTTATTCCAGGCCACCGGGGAGCTGTTTTTT. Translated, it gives CASSLFQATGELFF.

The CDR3 DNA reads as TGTGCCAGTAGTATTCTTGCGGGGGGACCAGATACGCAGTATTTT. Translating it yields CASSILAGGPDTQYF. The chain recombines TRBV19 with TRBJ2-3, with 8 positions matching TRBD2. The CDR3 spans 15 residues. Germline CDR1 reads LNHDA; CDR2 reads SQIVND (reference sequence). V lost 3 bases and J lost 4; bases outside the gene matches: 6. The full variable domain, its missing parts supplied by reference TRBV19 and TRBJ2-3, is DGGITQSPKYLFRKEGQNVTLSCEQNLNHDAMYWYRQDPGQGLRLIYYSQIVNDFQKGDIAEGYSVSREKKESFPLTVTSAQKNPTAFYLCASSILAGGPDTQYFGPGTRLTVL.

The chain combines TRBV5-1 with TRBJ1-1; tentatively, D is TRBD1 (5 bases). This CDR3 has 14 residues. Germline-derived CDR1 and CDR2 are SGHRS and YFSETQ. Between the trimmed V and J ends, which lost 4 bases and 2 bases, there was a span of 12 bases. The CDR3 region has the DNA TGCGCCAGCAGCCGGAGCGGGGGTAACACTGAAGCTTTCTTT. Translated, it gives CASSRSGGNTEAFF. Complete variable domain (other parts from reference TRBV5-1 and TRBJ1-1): KAGVTQTPRYLIKTRGQQVTLSCSPISGHRSVSWYQQTPGQGLQFLFEYFSETQRNKGNFPGRFSGRQFSNSRSEMNVSTLELGDSALYLCASSRSGGNTEAFFGQGTRLTVV.

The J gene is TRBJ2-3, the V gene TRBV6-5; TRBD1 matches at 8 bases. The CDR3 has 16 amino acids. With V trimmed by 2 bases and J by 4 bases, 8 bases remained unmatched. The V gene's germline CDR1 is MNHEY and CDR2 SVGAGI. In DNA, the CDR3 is TGTGCCAGCAGTTACGGGACCAGGGGGCCGGCAGATACGCAGTATTTT. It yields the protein CASSYGTRGPADTQYF.

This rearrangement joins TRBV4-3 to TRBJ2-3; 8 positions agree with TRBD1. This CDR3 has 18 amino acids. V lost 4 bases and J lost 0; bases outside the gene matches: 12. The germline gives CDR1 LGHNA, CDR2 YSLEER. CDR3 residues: CASSRSYRDRPSTDTQYF. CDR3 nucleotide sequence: TGCGCCAGCAGCCGGTCCTACCGGGACAGGCCTAGCACAGATACGCAGTATTTT.

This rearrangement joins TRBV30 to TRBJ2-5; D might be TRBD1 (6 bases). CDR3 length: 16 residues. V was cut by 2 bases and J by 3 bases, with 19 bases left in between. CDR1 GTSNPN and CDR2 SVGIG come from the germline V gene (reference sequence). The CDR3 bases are TGTGCCTGGAGTTGGAGGCTACAGGGCGTCGAAGAGACCCAGTACTTC. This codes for CAWSWRLQGVEETQYF.

Here the CDR3 DNA reads TGTGCCACCAGCAGAGATCCCCCTAGGATTTCCTACAATGAGCAGTTCTTC. This translates into CATSRDPPRISYNEQFF. This chain links TRBV15 with TRBJ2-1; D unclear. The CDR3 is 17 amino acids. Per the germline V gene, CDR1 is LNHNV and CDR2 is YYDKDF (reference sequence). V was pared by 0 bases and J by 1 base, with 13 bases between.

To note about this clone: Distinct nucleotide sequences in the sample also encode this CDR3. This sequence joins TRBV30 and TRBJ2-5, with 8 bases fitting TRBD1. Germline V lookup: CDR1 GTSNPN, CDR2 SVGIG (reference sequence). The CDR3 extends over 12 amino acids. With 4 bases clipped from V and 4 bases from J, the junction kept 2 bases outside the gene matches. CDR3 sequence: CAWNTGGETQYF. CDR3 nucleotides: TGTGCCTGGAACACAGGGGGAGAGACCCAGTACTTC.

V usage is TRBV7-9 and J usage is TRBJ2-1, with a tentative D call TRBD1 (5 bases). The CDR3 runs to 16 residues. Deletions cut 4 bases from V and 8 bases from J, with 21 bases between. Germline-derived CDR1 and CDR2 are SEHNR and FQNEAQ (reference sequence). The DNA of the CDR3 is TGTGCCAGCAGCTCCGGGTCCCTCGACTGGGGCCATGAGCAGTTCTTC. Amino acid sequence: CASSSGSLDWGHEQFF.

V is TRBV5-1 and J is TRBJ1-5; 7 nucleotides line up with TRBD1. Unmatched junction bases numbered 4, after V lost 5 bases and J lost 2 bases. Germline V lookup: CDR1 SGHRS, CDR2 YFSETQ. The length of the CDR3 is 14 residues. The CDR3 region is CASRPGTGNQPQHF. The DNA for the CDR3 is TGCGCCAGCAGACCCGGGACAGGCAATCAGCCCCAGCATTTT.

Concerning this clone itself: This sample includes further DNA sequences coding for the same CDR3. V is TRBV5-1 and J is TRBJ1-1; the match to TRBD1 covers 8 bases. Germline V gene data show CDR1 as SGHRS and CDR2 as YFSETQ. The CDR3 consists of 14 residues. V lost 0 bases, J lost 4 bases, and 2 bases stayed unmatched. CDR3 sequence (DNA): TGCGCCAGCAGCTTGGGACAGGGGAGCACTGAAGCTTTCTTT. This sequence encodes CASSLGQGSTEAFF. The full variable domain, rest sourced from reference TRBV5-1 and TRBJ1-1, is KAGVTQTPRYLIKTRGQQVTLSCSPISGHRSVSWYQQTPGQGLQFLFEYFSETQRNKGNFPGRFSGRQFSNSRSEMNVSTLELGDSALYLCASSLGQGSTEAFFGQGTRLTVV.